This T cell receptor beta chain was recorded in a study of blood T cell repertoires in COVID-19. Measured with immunoSEQ multiplex PCR; TCRdb has only the in-frame clones, and not every one. Here the sample spans fewer than 70,000 clones, around 90% being singletons. The CDR3 is 16 residues long. Germline V gene data show CDR1 as MNHEY and CDR2 as SMNVEV (reference sequence). V was cut by 6 bases and J by 1 base, with 18 bases left in between. J is TRBJ1-1 and V is TRBV27; TRBD1 is a possible D gene (5 bases). This clonotype was sampled from a woman aged 80 or over with active COVID-19. The source material was peripheral blood. CDR3 region: CASSSGRGDQNTEAFF. The CDR3 DNA reads TGTGCCAGCAGCTCTGGGCGGGGGGACCAGAACACTGAAGCTTTCTTT.